Each of the 8 T cell receptor beta chains below was sequenced from the same sample in a study of tumor and adjacent non-tumor tissue in lung cancer. The template was RNA from unsorted bulk tissue. A modified ARM-PCR protocol with three rounds of nested PCR amplified TCRbeta. Each CDR3 protein gets one entry after TCRdb re-called the multiplex PCR reads with MiXCR. The table lists approximately 76,000 distinct CDR3 sequences, 65% to 75% of them singletons. Material: lung tumor tissue. The receptors shown here come from a woman between 65 and 79 years old with non-small cell lung cancer.

Regarding this clonotype: A junction boundary mismatches the germline segment, possibly from a read error. The V and J genes are TRBV6-2 or TRBV6-3 and TRBJ2-7; no reliable D call. The CDR3 consists of 13 residues. Germline-derived CDR1 and CDR2 are MNHEY and SVGEGT. CDR3 amino acids: CAGSPPGPYEQYF. DNA of the CDR3: TGTGCCGGCAGTCCTCCAGGTCCCTACGAGCAGTACTTC.

The count of this clonotype is one. The chain couples TRBV4-1 to TRBJ1-5; TRBD1 is a possible D gene (5 bases). CDR1 is MGHRA, CDR2 YSYEKL, per germline. The CDR3 is made up of 15 amino acids. V shed 4 bases and J shed 7 bases, with 17 bases lying between them. Here the CDR3 reads CASSLVPGRDQPQHF. CDR3 bases: TGCGCCAGCAGCCTCGTTCCCGGAAGGGACCAGCCCCAGCATTTT.

CDR3 loop: CATCPGQDYGYTF. CDR3 DNA sequence: TGTGCCACCTGTCCGGGACAGGACTATGGCTACACCTTC. This sequence joins TRBV10-3 and TRBJ1-2; 8 bases line up with TRBD1. The CDR3 is 13 amino acids. The germline CDR1 and CDR2 sequences are ENHRY and SYGVKD. The ends lost 10 bases at V and 3 bases at J; junction bases unmatched: 7.

In regard to this clonotype: At one end, the junction sequence differs from germline, possibly due to a read error. The rearrangement joins TRBV4-1 to TRBJ1-3; D is unresolved. CDR3 length: 15 amino acids. Germline V gene data show CDR1 as MGHRA and CDR2 as YSYEKL. The CDR3 reads CARSQLFAAENTVYF. The DNA of the CDR3 is TGCGCCAGGAGCCAACTCTTCGCCGCTGAAAACACCGTATATTTT.

V and J are TRBV30 and TRBJ1-1, with a weak D call TRBD1 (5 bases). CDR3 length: 14 amino acids. Germline V gene data show CDR1 as GTSNPN and CDR2 as SVGIG (reference sequence). Deletions cut 4 bases from V and 0 bases from J, with 12 bases between. The CDR3 reads CAWTRDFMNTEAFF. The CDR3 region has the DNA TGTGCCTGGACTCGGGACTTCATGAACACTGAAGCTTTCTTT.

Details on this clonotype: One junction end disagrees with the germline gene, perhaps due to a read error. The V gene is TRBV28, the J gene TRBJ1-2, with D perhaps TRBD1 (6 bases). This CDR3 spans 13 amino acids. CDR1 and CDR2 (germline): MDHEN, SYDVKM. Written as DNA, the CDR3 is TGTGCCAGTAGTTCCCGACAGGTGTATGGCTACACCTTC. It translates to CASSSRQVYGYTF.

This clonotype turned up a few times. A much more abundant neighbour one base away suggests this may be a read error. The CDR3 nucleotides read TGCGGTGCCCAAAGACAGGGGGTACAAGAGACCCAGTACTTC. It is translated as CGAQRQGVQETQYF. V gene TRBV20-1 combines with J gene TRBJ2-5; 9 bases map to TRBD1. The germline CDR1 and CDR2 sequences are DFQATT and SNEGSKA (reference sequence). This CDR3 has 14 residues.

Concerning this clonotype: Mismatch with germline at one junction end may stem from a read error. The chain carries TRBV20-1 and TRBJ2-3, with D uncertain. Germline V gene data show CDR1 as DFQATT and CDR2 as SNEGSKA (reference sequence). CDR3 length equals 14 residues. For the CDR3, the DNA is TGCAGTGCTAGAGGCTGGCCTTCTAGAGATACGGAGTATTTT. Encoded protein: CSARGWPSRDTEYF.